The 13 T cell receptor beta chains listed next were all sequenced from one sample in a study of human T cells and chemical hapten exposure. TCRdb independently ran MiXCR on the RACE reads; one entry per CDR3 protein. The sample has about 64,000 distinct CDR3 sequences; about 11% are singletons. Indicated time point: patch test 3, about 24 weeks after DPC sensitization. Documented treatment: therapeutic diphenylcyclopropenone sensitization with weekly scalp DPC. The sequencing here drew on whole blood, taken in connection with sensitization to the hapten diphenylcyclopropenone (DPC). These receptors all stem from a woman aged 25 to 39 with alopecia areata. Some clones in this sample may be carry-over from other donors' samples.

This clonotype occurred many times. This chain connects TRBV6-5 to TRBJ1-5; weak D call: TRBD1 (6 bases). Trimming took 0 bases from V and 9 from J, leaving 24 bases between them. The CDR3 covers 18 residues. Germline CDR1 is MNHEY and CDR2 is SVGAGI. The CDR3 loop reads CASSYSNLGGQLVGPQHF. CDR3 in DNA: TGTGCCAGCAGTTACTCGAATTTGGGGGGCCAGTTAGTGGGGCCCCAGCATTTT.

In regard to this clonotype: An end of the junction differs from the germline gene, which may be a read error. This chain uses TRBV12-3 or TRBV12-4 with TRBJ2-1; D is uncertain. The CDR3 extends over 13 amino acids. CDR3 residues: CASSPSGWIEEFF. The CDR3 region has the DNA TGTGCCAGCAGTCCGTCGGGTTGGATTGAGGAGTTCTTC.

The CDR3: CASSLRDRGHYIGELFF. The DNA of the CDR3 is TGTGCCAGCAGCTTAAGGGACAGGGGGCATTATATCGGGGAGCTGTTTTTT. The chain has TRBV7-2 and TRBJ2-2, with TRBD1 matching 12 bases. V lost 2 bases and J lost 7; bases outside the gene matches: 8. The CDR3 runs to 17 residues. CDR1 is SGHTA, CDR2 FQGNSA, per germline.

The chain uses TRBV7-2 and TRBJ1-4; unclear D gene. V lost 5 bases, J lost 2 bases, and 12 bases lay in between. Germline CDR1 and CDR2: SGHTA and FQGNSA. CDR3 length: 15 amino acids. The CDR3 spells CASSPQLGTNEKLFF. The CDR3 nucleotides read TGTGCCAGCAGCCCCCAGTTGGGCACTAATGAAAAACTGTTTTTT. Looking up the rest from reference TRBV7-2 and TRBJ1-4 gives the full variable domain: GAGVSQSPSNKVTEKGKDVELRCDPISGHTALYWYRQSLGQGLEFLIYFQGNSAPDKSGLPSDRFSAERTGGSVSTLTIQRTQQEDSAVYLCASSPQLGTNEKLFFGSGTQLSVL.

This clonotype was recorded a few times. The V call is TRBV9, the J call TRBJ2-5; possibly TRBD1 for D (6 bases). This CDR3 is built from 14 residues. Germline CDR1 is SGDLS and CDR2 is YYNGEE. V lost 2 bases and J lost 5, with 13 bases in between. The CDR3 reads CASSVSGGEETQYF. Written as DNA, the CDR3 is TGTGCCAGCAGCGTTTCTGGGGGCGAGGAGACCCAGTACTTC.

This clonotype was counted between two and nine times. The genes are TRBV7-2 and TRBJ2-3; D remains unclear. CDR1 and CDR2 from the germline V gene are SGHTA and FQGNSA. V lost 5 bases, J lost 0 bases, and 15 bases lay in between. CDR3 length equals 16 residues. The CDR3 sequence is CASSHRLSASTDTQYF. Here the CDR3 DNA reads TGTGCCAGCAGCCATAGGCTTTCGGCTAGCACAGATACGCAGTATTTT.

This clonotype was counted at least ten times. The chain couples TRBV5-1 to TRBJ2-1; 7 nucleotides match TRBD1. The V gene end was trimmed by 4 bases and the J gene end by 0 bases; junction bases not matched to a gene: 4. The CDR3 sequence is 15 residues long. Germline-derived CDR1 and CDR2 are SGHRS and YFSETQ. The CDR3 coding sequence is TGCGCCAGCAGCCCGGACAGGCGCTCCTACAATGAGCAGTTCTTC. Translated: CASSPDRRSYNEQFF.

The chain recombines TRBV6-2 or TRBV6-3 with TRBJ2-2; TRBD1 agrees at 7 bases. This CDR3 has 15 amino acids. The J segment lost 4 bases and the V segment lost 4 bases, leaving 6 bases of the junction unmatched. Germline V gene data show CDR1 as MNHEY and CDR2 as SVGEGT. The CDR3 spells CASSSTGATTGELFF. The CDR3 nucleotides read TGTGCCAGCAGTTCAACAGGGGCCACCACCGGGGAGCTGTTTTTT.

The chain carries TRBV20-1 and TRBJ2-4; no reliable D call. This CDR3 comprises 16 residues. Germline V gives CDR1 DFQATT, CDR2 SNEGSKA (reference sequence). V lost 5 bases and J 0 bases, leaving 17 bases between the germline ends. The CDR3 DNA is TGCAGTGCTGACTGCCTAGTTCTCTTAGCCAAAAACATTCAGTACTTC. This codes for CSADCLVLLAKNIQYF.

This clonotype was seen many times. The CDR3 region has the DNA TGTGCCAGCAGCTTAGTTTCGGGGGTGGAGACCCAGTACTTC. Amino acids: CASSLVSGVETQYF. The rearrangement joins TRBV7-9 to TRBJ2-5; maybe TRBD2 (6 bases). The CDR3 runs to 14 residues. Trimming shortened V by 1 base and J by 5 bases, and 11 bases separated the two germline ends. Germline-derived CDR1 and CDR2 are SEHNR and FQNEAQ (reference sequence).

This rearrangement joins TRBV6-5 to TRBJ2-3, with a possible D match to TRBD2 (6 bases). CDR1 MNHEY and CDR2 SVGAGI come from the germline V gene. Between the trimmed V and J ends, which lost 2 bases and 5 bases, there was a span of 11 bases. The CDR3 spans 14 residues. CDR3 DNA: TGTGCCAGCAGTTACGGGGCGGGACGAGATACGCAGTATTTT. Its translation is CASSYGAGRDTQYF.

This clonotype came up many times. The gene calls are TRBV27 and TRBJ2-4, with 8 bases lining up with TRBD1. Germline CDR1 and CDR2: MNHEY and SMNVEV (reference sequence). V trimming: 4 bases; J trimming: 0 bases; junction bases outside the gene matches: 20. The CDR3 has 21 residues. The DNA for the CDR3 is TGTGCCAGCAGTTCCCTGACCGGGACAGGTGATTGGGGAGAAGCCAAAAACATTCAGTACTTC. As protein: CASSSLTGTGDWGEAKNIQYF.

The V gene is TRBV9, the J gene TRBJ2-3; 7 bases fit TRBD2. The germline V gene encodes CDR1 SGDLS and CDR2 YYNGEE. The CDR3 extends over 16 amino acids. V lost 0 bases to trimming and J lost 1 base; unmatched junction nucleotides: 5. CDR3 bases: TGTGCCAGCAGCGTAGAAGGGGAGGGAGGCACAGATACGCAGTATTTT. Protein sequence: CASSVEGEGGTDTQYF.